This T cell receptor beta chain was obtained from a study of vaccination effects on CD4 cells after COVID-19. The wider study: Antigen-specific CD4+ T cells were first expanded with viral peptide pools by the ViraFEST assay and only then sequenced.

The data were produced by immunoSEQ multiplex PCR, yet TCRdb's version contains in-frame clones alone and is incomplete. In the table there are tens of thousands of clones, just over 70% of which are singletons. The culture ran for about 10 days, and then CD4+ T cells were isolated. Convalescent patients had PCR-confirmed SARS-CoV-2 infection between March and December 2020. Half of the medium was exchanged for IL-2 medium on both days 3 and 7. With regard to this clone: Its specificity is unknown.

This clonotype originated in a human donor who had a prior SARS-CoV-2 infection. Sequencing was performed on CD4+ T cells from PBMCs cultured without peptide, taken before COVID-19 vaccination.

The CDR3 nucleotides are TGTGCCAGCACCCACCGAGGGGGCTACTCTGGAAACACCATATATTTT. Amino acids: CASTHRGGYSGNTIYF. The rearrangement joins TRBV3-1 (or the pseudogene TRBV3-2) to TRBJ1-3; 7 bases are a match to TRBD1. Trimming took 7 bases from V and 0 from J; bases not matched to a gene: 9. CDR3 length equals 16 residues. Per germline, CDR1 LGHDT and CDR2 YNNKEL (reference sequence).